This TCR beta chain was sequenced for a study of naive and memory T cell subsets. Whole-study findings and limits: Possibly reflecting memory cells re-expressing CD45RA, a few larger clonotypes occurred in naive repertoires, especially CD8.

Alpha and beta libraries were amplified separately from the second PCR onward. A few counts support this clonotype. Its specificity is not known. Unmatched junction bases numbered 8, after V lost 2 bases and J lost 3 bases. The CDR3 is made up of 16 amino acids. Germline V lookup: CDR1 MDHEN, CDR2 SYDVKM. Two oligonucleotides, mixed equimolar, formed the beta constant-region primer covering TRBC1 and TRBC2. Nested alpha and beta constant-region primers with the SP2 primer drove four PCR rounds on ligated cDNA. Ligation attached a single-stranded oligonucleotide with a 12-nucleotide UMI and the SP2 primer to the cDNA 3' end. TCRdb recomputed calls from the UMI-ligation and nested PCR reads with MiXCR, one row per CDR3 protein. The sample lists 150,000 or so distinct CDR3 sequences; roughly 22% were seen once.

V is TRBV28 and J is TRBJ1-2; TRBD1 matches 8 bases. The source is a human donor in good health. The sequenced sample was naive CD4+ T cells from blood. CDR3 nucleotides: TGTGCCAGCAGTTTAAATGGACAGGGCTTGGACTATGGCTACACCTTC. Translated: CASSLNGQGLDYGYTF.